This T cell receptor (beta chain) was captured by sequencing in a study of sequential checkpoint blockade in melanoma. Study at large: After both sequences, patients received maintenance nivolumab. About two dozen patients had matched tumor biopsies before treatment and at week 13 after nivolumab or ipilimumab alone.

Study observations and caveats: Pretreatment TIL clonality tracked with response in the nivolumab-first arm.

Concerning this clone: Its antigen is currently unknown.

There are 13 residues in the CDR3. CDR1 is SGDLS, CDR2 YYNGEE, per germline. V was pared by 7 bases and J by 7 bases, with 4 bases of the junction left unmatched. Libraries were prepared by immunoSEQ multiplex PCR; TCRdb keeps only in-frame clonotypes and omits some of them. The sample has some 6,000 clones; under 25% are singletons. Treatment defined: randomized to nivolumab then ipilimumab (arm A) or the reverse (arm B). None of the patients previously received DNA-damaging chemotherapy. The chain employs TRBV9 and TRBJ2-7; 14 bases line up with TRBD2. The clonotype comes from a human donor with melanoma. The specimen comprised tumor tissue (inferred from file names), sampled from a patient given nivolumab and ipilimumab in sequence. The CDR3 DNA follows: TGTGCCAGCCACGGACTAGCGGGAGGTGAGCAGTACTTC. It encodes CASHGLAGGEQYF.